This note documents a single TCR beta chain sequence. Its antigen is still unknown. These data belong to a study of T cell responses to AZD1222 COVID-19 vaccine. Germline CDR1 is LGHDT and CDR2 is YNNKEL (reference sequence). After removal of 6 bases from V and 3 bases from J, the junction contained 2 bases not matched to a gene. The CDR3 has 15 residues. Samples with a second dose at about 4 or about 12 weeks were pooled together. Assay: immunoSEQ multiplex PCR; the TCRdb copy retains only in-frame clones and omits some. The table has approximately 150,000 clones, roughly 92% seen once; the top ten hold under 1.5%. Study-wide findings and caveats: Two doses of AZD1222 preceded a rise in Spike-specific TCR breadth and depth. Possibly, clonal diversity was underestimated; donors were largely white British and included more females. CD4 TCRs associated with vaccination spanned spike, dominating at 160-218 and 743-854.

The sample consisted of peripheral blood, taken 28 days after the second AZD1222 dose. This TCR derives from an adult who received the AZD1222 COVID-19 vaccine. The chain is built from TRBV3-1 (or the pseudogene TRBV3-2) and TRBJ2-3; 14 bases are shared with TRBD2. CDR3 residues: CASSRTSGRTDTQYF. For the CDR3, the DNA is TGTGCCAGCAGTAGGACTAGCGGGAGGACAGATACGCAGTATTTT.